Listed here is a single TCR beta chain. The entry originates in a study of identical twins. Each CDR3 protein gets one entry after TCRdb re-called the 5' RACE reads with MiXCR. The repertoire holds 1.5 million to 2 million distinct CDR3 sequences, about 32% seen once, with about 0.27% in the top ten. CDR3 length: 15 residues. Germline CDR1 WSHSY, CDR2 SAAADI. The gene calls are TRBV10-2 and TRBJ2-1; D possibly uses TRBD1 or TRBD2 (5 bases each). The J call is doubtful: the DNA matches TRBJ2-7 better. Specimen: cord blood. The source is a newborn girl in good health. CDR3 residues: CASRFGADAYNEQYF. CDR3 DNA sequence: TGCGCCAGCAGATTCGGGGCGGACGCCTACAATGAGCAGTACTTC.